This T cell receptor beta chain was sequenced in a study of T cell responses to AZD1222 COVID-19 vaccine. The overall study: Second doses that came at about 4 or about 12 weeks were put together. Study results and limitations: The span of vaccine-associated CD4 TCRs extended across spike, with dominance at 160-218 and 743-854. Variant regions that are unmutated are reportedly the target of nearly half of spike-specific TCRs.

From germline, CDR1 is LGHNA and CDR2 YSLEER. The CDR3 consists of 16 residues. J lost 7 bases, V lost 4 bases, and 10 bases had no gene match. Turning to this clone: Its cognate antigen is unknown.

Sequencing was performed with immunoSEQ multiplex PCR; in TCRdb, only in-frame clones are kept and a portion is missing. The data hold about 150,000 clones, with around 90% observed a single time. This chain uses TRBV4-3 with TRBJ1-6, with 7 nucleotides matching TRBD1. This specimen was peripheral blood, taken on day 0 of AZD1222 vaccination. This sequence was found in an adult in good health. CDR3 coding DNA: TGCGCCAGCAGCCTTCTCCGAGGAGGGGGCAATTCACCCCTCCACTTT. The encoded protein is CASSLLRGGGNSPLHF.